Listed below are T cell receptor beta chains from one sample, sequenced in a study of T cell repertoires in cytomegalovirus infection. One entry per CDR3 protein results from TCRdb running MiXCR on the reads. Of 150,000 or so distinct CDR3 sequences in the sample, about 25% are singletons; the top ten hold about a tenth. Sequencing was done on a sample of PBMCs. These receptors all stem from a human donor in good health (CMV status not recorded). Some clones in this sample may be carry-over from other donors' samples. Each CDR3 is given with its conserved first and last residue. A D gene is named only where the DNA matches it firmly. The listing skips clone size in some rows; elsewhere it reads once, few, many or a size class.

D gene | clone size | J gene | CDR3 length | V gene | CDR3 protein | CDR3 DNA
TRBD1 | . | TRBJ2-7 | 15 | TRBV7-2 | CASSATGTGTYEQYF | TGTGCCAGCAGCGCGACCGGGACAGGCACCTACGAGCAGTACTTC
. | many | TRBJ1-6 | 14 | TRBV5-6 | CASNQGLGNSPLHF | TGTGCCAGCAACCAAGGTCTCGGTAATTCACCCCTCCACTTT
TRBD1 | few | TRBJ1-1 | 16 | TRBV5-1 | CASSLAPGTGGSEAFF | TGCGCCAGCAGCTTGGCCCCAGGTACAGGGGGATCTGAAGCTTTCTTT
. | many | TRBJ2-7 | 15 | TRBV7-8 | CASSLAGGPQYEQYF | TGTGCCAGCAGCTTGGCGGGCGGCCCCCAATACGAGCAGTACTTC
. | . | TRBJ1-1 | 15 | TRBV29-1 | CSVEALRTEGTEAFF | TGCAGCGTTGAAGCTCTAAGGACAGAAGGCACTGAAGCTTTCTTT
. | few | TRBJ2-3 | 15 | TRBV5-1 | CASSLRLTSTDTQYF | TGCGCCAGCAGCTTGCGGCTCACGTCGACAGATACGCAGTATTTT
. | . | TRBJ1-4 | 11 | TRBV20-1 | CSARMGEKLFF | TGCAGTGCTAGAATGGGGGAAAAACTGTTTTTT
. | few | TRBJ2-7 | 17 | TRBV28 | CASSFWSAGTGSYEQYF | TGTGCCAGCAGTTTTTGGTCGGCAGGGACTGGAAGCTACGAGCAGTACTTC
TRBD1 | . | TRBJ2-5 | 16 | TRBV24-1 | CATSDPRQGGVETQYF | TGTGCCACCAGTGATCCGAGACAGGGGGGAGTAGAGACCCAGTACTTC
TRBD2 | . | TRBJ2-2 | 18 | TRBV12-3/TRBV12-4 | CASIIAGGQASRTGELFF | TGTGCCAGCATCATAGCGGGGGGCCAGGCGAGTCGCACCGGGGAGCTGTTTTTT
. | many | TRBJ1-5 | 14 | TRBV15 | CATSRGSGNQPQHF | TGTGCCACCTCAAGGGGAAGTGGCAATCAGCCCCAGCATTTT
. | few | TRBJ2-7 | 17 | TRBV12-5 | CASGLLTGTPRTYEQYF | TGTGCTAGTGGTTTGTTAACCGGGACACCACGCACCTACGAGCAGTACTTC
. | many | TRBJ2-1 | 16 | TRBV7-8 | CASSLDGGRGYNEQFF | TGTGCCAGCAGCTTAGATGGGGGAAGAGGGTACAATGAGCAGTTCTTC
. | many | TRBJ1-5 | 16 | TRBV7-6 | CASSSYGTPHNQPQHF | TGTGCCAGCAGCTCTTACGGGACCCCCCACAATCAGCCCCAGCATTTT
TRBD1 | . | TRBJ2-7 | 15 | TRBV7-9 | CASSPLGQVRYEQYF | TGTGCCAGCAGCCCCTTGGGACAGGTCCGCTACGAGCAGTACTTC
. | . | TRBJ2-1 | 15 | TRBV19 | CASSMVQSSYNEQFF | TGTGCCAGTAGTATGGTCCAGAGCTCCTACAATGAGCAGTTCTTC
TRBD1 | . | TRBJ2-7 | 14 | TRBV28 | CASSFLGQGGEQYF | TGTGCCAGCAGTTTCCTTGGACAGGGAGGCGAGCAGTACTTC
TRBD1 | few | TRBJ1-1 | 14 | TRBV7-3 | CASSLGGQGTEAFF | TGTGCCAGCAGCTTAGGGGGACAGGGGACTGAAGCTTTCTTT
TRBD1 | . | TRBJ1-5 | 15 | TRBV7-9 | CASSLSGDSNQSQHF | TGTGCCAGCAGCTTAAGTGGGGACAGCAATCAGTCCCAGCATTTT
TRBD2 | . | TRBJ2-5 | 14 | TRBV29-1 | CSVSSGGLQETQYF | TGCAGCGTGAGTAGCGGGGGTCTACAAGAGACCCAGTACTTC
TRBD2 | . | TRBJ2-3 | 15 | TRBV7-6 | CASSPPERGTDTQYF | TGTGCCAGCAGCCCCCCCGAGCGGGGAACGGATACGCAGTATTTT
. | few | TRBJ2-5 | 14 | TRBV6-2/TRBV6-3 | CASSATGLGETQYF | TGTGCCAGCAGTGCTACTGGGCTCGGGGAGACCCAGTACTTC
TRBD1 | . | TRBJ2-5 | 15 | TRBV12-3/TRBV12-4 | CASSGDRVNGETQYF | TGTGCCAGCAGTGGGGACAGGGTAAATGGAGAGACCCAGTACTTC
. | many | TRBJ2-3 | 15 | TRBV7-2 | CASSLVTTSTDTQYF | TGTGCCAGCAGCTTAGTAACTACTAGCACAGATACGCAGTATTTT
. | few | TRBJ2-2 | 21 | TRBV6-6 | CASSQRHLKQGLDSNTGELFF | TGTGCCAGCAGCCAAAGACATCTTAAACAGGGACTGGACTCTAACACCGGGGAGCTGTTTTTT